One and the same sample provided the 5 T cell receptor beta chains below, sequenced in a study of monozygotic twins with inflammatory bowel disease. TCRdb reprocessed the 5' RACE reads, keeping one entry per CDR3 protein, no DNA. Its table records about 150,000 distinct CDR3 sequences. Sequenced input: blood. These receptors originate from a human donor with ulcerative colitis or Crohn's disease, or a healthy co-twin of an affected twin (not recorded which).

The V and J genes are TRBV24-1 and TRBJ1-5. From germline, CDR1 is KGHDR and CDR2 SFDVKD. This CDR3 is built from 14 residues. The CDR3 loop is CATSEARFNQPQHF.

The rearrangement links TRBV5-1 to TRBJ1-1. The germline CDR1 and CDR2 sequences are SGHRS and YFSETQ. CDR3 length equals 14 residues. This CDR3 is CASSLGGRNTEAFF.

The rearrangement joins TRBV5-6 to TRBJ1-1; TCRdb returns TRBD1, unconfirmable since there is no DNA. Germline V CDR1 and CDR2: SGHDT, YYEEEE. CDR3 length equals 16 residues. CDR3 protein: CASSLGVLDSYTEAFF.

CDR3 in amino acids: CSVQINTGELFF. The chain is built from TRBV29-1 and TRBJ2-2. The V gene's germline CDR1 is SQVTM and CDR2 ANQGSEA. This CDR3 is 12 amino acids long.

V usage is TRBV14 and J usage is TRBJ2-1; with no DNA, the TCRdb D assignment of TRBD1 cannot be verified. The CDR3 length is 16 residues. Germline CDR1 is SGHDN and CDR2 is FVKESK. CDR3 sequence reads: CASSPWDRGSYNEQFF. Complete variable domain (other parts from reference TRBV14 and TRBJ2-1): EAGVTQFPSHSVIEKGQTVTLRCDPISGHDNLYWYRRVMGKEIKFLLHFVKESKQDESGMPNNRFLAERTGGTYSTLKVQPAELEDSGVYFCASSPWDRGSYNEQFFGPGTRLTVL.